This T cell receptor (beta chain) was profiled in a study of shared clonotypes between healthy human individuals. Only in-frame clones appear in the TCRdb table, and some are missing; sequencing was by immunoSEQ multiplex PCR. The sample has approximately 940,000 clones; approximately 80% are singletons. The CDR3 spans 12 residues. Trimming took 2 bases from V and 4 from J; bases not matched to a gene: 1. CDR1 SQVTM and CDR2 ANQGSEA come from the germline V gene. This clone was detected a few times. Distinct nucleotide sequences in the sample also encode this CDR3. The sequencing sample was made of memory CD4+ T cells sorted from blood. As to subset: CD45RA-negative fraction. This sequence joins TRBV29-1 and TRBJ1-2, with 7 bases aligning to TRBD1. This clonotype was obtained from a man between 18 and 35 years old in good health. The CDR3 is CSVERDSYGYTF. The CDR3, as DNA: TGCAGCGTTGAAAGGGACAGCTATGGCTACACCTTC.